A single sample is the source of the 6 T cell receptor beta chains below, sequenced in a study of CD8+ T cells in alopecia areata. Following RNA extraction, reverse transcription yielded cDNA that acted as the sequencing template. Sequencing used immunoSEQ multiplex PCR; TCRdb keeps in-frame clones, though not all of them. The sample yields under 200,000 clones, around 60% seen once. Specified treatment: oral pan-JAK inhibitor, 5-10 mg twice daily. The source material was CD4+ T cells sorted from blood, sampled at week 24, from a patient treated with tofacitinib. Receptor source: a human donor with alopecia areata.

The J gene is TRBJ2-3, the V gene TRBV29-1; D may match TRBD1 or TRBD2 (7 bases each). The CDR3 is 15 amino acids. Germline CDR1 reads SQVTM; CDR2 reads ANQGSEA. The V and J ends lost 7 bases and 2 bases respectively, with 19 bases between them. The CDR3 sequence: CSALGQRGDTDTQYF. The CDR3 DNA reads TGCAGCGCCCTGGGACAGCGGGGAGACACAGATACGCAGTATTTT.

Only a few counts were recorded for this clone. This sequence joins TRBV29-1 and TRBJ1-5; D may be TRBD1 (6 bases). Germline assignment: CDR1 SQVTM and CDR2 ANQGSEA. The CDR3 contains 13 residues. V was shortened by 6 bases and J by 3 bases, with 12 bases between the two germline ends. The CDR3 region is CSVQQGSNQPQHF. The CDR3 bases are TGCAGCGTCCAACAGGGATCCAATCAGCCCCAGCATTTT.

The sample holds one count of this clone. The chain combines TRBV29-1 with TRBJ2-3, with D unclear. The germline gives CDR1 SQVTM, CDR2 ANQGSEA. The CDR3 sequence is 13 residues long. Deletions cut 5 bases from V and 4 bases from J, with 13 bases between. CDR3 coding DNA: TGCAGCGTTCTAGTCCGGATGGCAGATACGCAGTATTTT. It translates to CSVLVRMADTQYF.

This chain connects TRBV14 to TRBJ1-2; TRBD1 matches 9 bases. This CDR3 comprises 15 residues. V shed 1 base and J 5 bases; nucleotides not matched to a gene: 5. Germline V gene lookup returns CDR1 SGHDN and CDR2 FVKESK. Written as DNA, the CDR3 is TGTGCCAGCAGCCAAGCTGGGACAGGGAAGTATGGCTACACCTTC. This sequence encodes CASSQAGTGKYGYTF. The whole variable domain, remainder taken from reference TRBV14 and TRBJ1-2, is EAGVTQFPSHSVIEKGQTVTLRCDPISGHDNLYWYRRVMGKEIKFLLHFVKESKQDESGMPNNRFLAERTGGTYSTLKVQPAELEDSGVYFCASSQAGTGKYGYTFGSGTRLTVV.

V is TRBV7-9 and J is TRBJ2-6; no reliable D call. CDR1 and CDR2 (germline): SEHNR, FQNEAQ (reference sequence). The CDR3 length is 18 residues. The germline V and J ends were trimmed by 0 bases and 0 bases, with 12 bases remaining between them. CDR3 loop: CASSLAVGSSSGANVLTF. For the CDR3, the DNA is TGTGCCAGCAGCTTAGCGGTGGGCAGTTCCTCTGGGGCCAACGTCCTGACTTTC. Supplemented by reference TRBV7-9 and TRBJ2-6, the full variable domain reads DTGVSQNPRHKITKRGQNVTFRCDPISEHNRLYWYRQTLGQGPEFLTYFQNEAQLEKSRLLSDRFSAERPKGSFSTLEIQRTEQGDSAMYLCASSLAVGSSSGANVLTFGAGSRLTVL.

This clone was picked up a small number of times. V gene TRBV9 combines with J gene TRBJ2-2, with D perhaps being TRBD1 or TRBD2 (6 bases each). Germline CDR1 reads SGDLS; CDR2 reads YYNGEE. V gave up 4 bases and J gave up 6 bases, with 19 bases separating them. The CDR3 covers 16 residues. The CDR3 DNA reads TGTGCCAGCAGCCGCCAGCCGGGGGCCTCGTCCGGGGAGCTGTTTTTT. This sequence encodes CASSRQPGASSGELFF.